The next 31 T cell receptor beta chains were all read from a single sample in a study of CD8 T cells in ankylosing spondylitis. Study-wide results and limits: A TCR beta motif of roughly 8 highly homologous variants appeared characteristic of ankylosing spondylitis blood.

No antigens are known for them. TCRdb re-analysed the 5' RACE reads in MiXCR, keeping a single row per CDR3 protein. The sample includes hundreds of thousands of distinct CDR3 sequences, 17% of them seen just once. Specimen: blood, either unsorted or a sorted T cell fraction (not recorded which). The receptors shown here come from a male donor with ankylosing spondylitis.

There are a few counts of this clonotype. This chain uses TRBV5-1 with TRBJ1-2; D gene uncertain. From germline, CDR1 is SGHRS and CDR2 YFSETQ. CDR3 length: 12 amino acids. V was pared by 5 bases and J by 1 base, with 6 bases between. The CDR3 here is CASSNSNYGYTF. The DNA for the CDR3 is TGCGCCAGCAGTAACAGTAACTATGGCTACACCTTC.

The table lists this clonotype with a few counts. J is TRBJ1-1 and V is TRBV29-1; 8 bases line up with TRBD1. The CDR3 extends over 12 amino acids. The ends lost 3 bases at V and 7 bases at J; junction bases unmatched: 4. Germline CDR1 reads SQVTM; CDR2 reads ANQGSEA. The CDR3 DNA reads TGCAGCGTTGATCCAGGGGGCAGTGAAGCTTTCTTT. Translated: CSVDPGGSEAFF.

This clonotype was recorded a few times. The CDR3 bases are TGTGCCAGCAGCCGCCAGACTAGCGGGGCCGGGGAGCTGTTTTTT. Its translation: CASSRQTSGAGELFF. The rearrangement joins TRBV7-3 to TRBJ2-2, with 11 bases aligning to TRBD2. CDR3 length: 15 residues. J lost 6 bases, V lost 5 bases, and 5 bases had no gene match. Germline assignment: CDR1 SGHTA and CDR2 FQGTGA.

The rearrangement uses TRBV11-3 and TRBJ2-3, with 8 bases aligning to TRBD2. The germline CDR1 and CDR2 sequences are SGHNT and YENEEA. Trimming cost V 3 bases and J 1 base; bases outside gene matches: 6. The CDR3 spans 16 residues. The CDR3 sequence is CASSFTTSAGTDTQYF. The CDR3 DNA reads as TGTGCCAGCAGCTTTACGACTAGCGCTGGCACAGATACGCAGTATTTT.

This clonotype has just a few counts. The chain uses TRBV18 and TRBJ2-2, with D possibly TRBD2 on 5 matching bases. Germline values: CDR1 KGHSH, CDR2 LQKENI. The CDR3 has 17 residues. The ends were cut back, 0 bases at V and 3 bases at J, with 14 bases in the middle. Here the CDR3 reads CASSPPGSKRYTGELFF. The CDR3 region has the DNA TGTGCCAGCTCACCACCAGGGAGTAAGCGGTACACCGGGGAGCTGTTTTTT.

This clonotype was seen a few times. The gene calls are TRBV5-1 and TRBJ2-1; D is unresolved. This CDR3 is built from 14 residues. V was cut by 5 bases and J by 0 bases, with 9 bases left in between. Germline CDR1 reads SGHRS; CDR2 reads YFSETQ. Written as DNA, the CDR3 is TGCGCCAGCAGGCTTGGGCTCTCCTACAATGAGCAGTTCTTC. Translation gives CASRLGLSYNEQFF.

In this sample, this clonotype turned up a few times. In DNA form, the CDR3 reads TGCGCCAGCGGACAGGACAGGGGTGGAGAGACCCAGTACTTC. Amino acids: CASGQDRGGETQYF. This chain links TRBV5-1 with TRBJ2-5; TRBD1 matches at 9 bases. The ends lost 7 bases at V and 4 bases at J; junction bases unmatched: 8. The CDR3 covers 14 residues. Germline assignment: CDR1 SGHRS and CDR2 YFSETQ.

In its sample, this clonotype was seen once. V usage is TRBV9 and J usage is TRBJ2-4; 8 nucleotides match TRBD1. Germline CDR1 SGDLS, CDR2 YYNGEE. CDR3 size: 16 residues. Trimming took 4 bases from V and 1 from J; bases not matched to a gene: 7. The chain's CDR3 is CASSIQGGKAKNIQYF. CDR3 in DNA: TGTGCCAGCAGCATACAGGGGGGAAAGGCCAAAAACATTCAGTACTTC.

This clonotype has ten or more counts. The chain uses TRBV7-6 and TRBJ1-6; D gene ambiguous. Per germline, CDR1 SGHVS and CDR2 FNYEAQ. This CDR3 comprises 15 residues. The V gene lost 0 bases and the J gene lost 5 bases, with 8 bases spanning the gap. As DNA, the CDR3 is TGTGCCAGCAGCTTAGCCACGGGGAATAATTCACCCCTCCACTTT. It translates to CASSLATGNNSPLHF.

The sample holds a few counts of this clonotype. The chain has TRBV20-1 and TRBJ2-7; D is undetermined. CDR3 length: 11 amino acids. V gave up 2 bases and J gave up 2 bases, with 4 bases separating them. Germline V gene data show CDR1 as DFQATT and CDR2 as SNEGSKA (reference sequence). In nucleotides, the CDR3 is TGCAGTGCTAGAAAGACCTACGAGCAGTACTTC. It specifies CSARKTYEQYF.

The chain links TRBV7-2 to TRBJ1-3, with 8 bases aligning to TRBD1. The CDR3 spans 14 residues. CDR1 and CDR2 (germline): SGHTA, FQGNSA. Unmatched junction bases numbered 4, after V lost 1 base and J lost 8 bases. The CDR3 coding sequence is TGTGCCAGCAGCTTAGTTGGACAGGGAGACACCATATATTTT. Protein sequence: CASSLVGQGDTIYF. The full variable domain, in which reference TRBV7-2 and TRBJ1-3 provide the parts outside the CDR3, is GAGVSQSPSNKVTEKGKDVELRCDPISGHTALYWYRQSLGQGLEFLIYFQGNSAPDKSGLPSDRFSAERTGGSVSTLTIQRTQQEDSAVYLCASSLVGQGDTIYFGEGSWLTVV.

This clonotype has more than one count but fewer than ten. The chain is built from TRBV30 and TRBJ1-5; D unresolved. The CDR3 has 15 residues. Germline CDR1 is GTSNPN and CDR2 is SVGIG (reference sequence). The V end lost 1 base, the J end lost 0 bases, and 10 bases lay between the germline ends. CDR3 region: CAWSASLLSNQPQHF. In DNA form, the CDR3 reads TGTGCCTGGAGTGCGTCCCTACTTAGCAATCAGCCCCAGCATTTT. The complete variable domain, with remaining parts taken from reference TRBV30 and TRBJ1-5, reads SQTIHQWPATLVQPVGSPLSLECTVEGTSNPNLYWYRQAAGRGLQLLFYSVGIGQISSEVPQNLSASRPQDRQFILSSKKLLLSDSGFYLCAWSASLLSNQPQHFGDGTRLSIL.

This clonotype is medium-sized in the sample. The chain carries TRBV20-1 and TRBJ1-1, with a possible D match to TRBD1 (5 bases). Germline CDR1 reads DFQATT; CDR2 reads SNEGSKA (reference sequence). With 5 bases removed from V and 0 bases from J, the gap between germline ends came to 13 bases. CDR3 size: 14 residues. The CDR3 region is CSAPSREMNTEAFF. For the CDR3, the DNA is TGCAGTGCTCCATCCAGGGAGATGAACACTGAAGCTTTCTTT.

V is TRBV27 and J is TRBJ2-1; D perhaps matches TRBD2 (5 bases). The length of the CDR3 is 15 residues. Germline CDR1 reads MNHEY; CDR2 reads SMNVEV (reference sequence). V shed 3 bases and J shed 2 bases, with 11 bases lying between them. The CDR3 protein is CASSFSGFPYNEQFF. The CDR3 DNA sequence: TGTGCCAGCAGTTTTTCGGGATTTCCCTACAATGAGCAGTTCTTC.

This clonotype came up many times. V gene TRBV12-3 or TRBV12-4 combines with J gene TRBJ2-2; the D is unclear. V was cut by 7 bases and J by 4 bases, with 19 bases left in between. The CDR3 has 16 residues. The CDR3 loop reads CASTVAGPSGTGELFF. The CDR3 coding sequence is TGTGCCAGCACTGTAGCTGGACCCTCGGGCACCGGGGAGCTGTTTTTT.

Only one count was recorded for this clonotype. A much larger clone lies a single base off, so this may be a read error. The genes are TRBV9 and TRBJ2-2; TRBD2 is a possible D gene (6 bases). Germline V gene lookup returns CDR1 SGDLS and CDR2 YYNGEE. With 6 bases removed from V and 2 bases from J, the gap between germline ends came to 11 bases. The CDR3 covers 14 residues. The CDR3 DNA follows: TGTGCCAGCAAACGGGACTCCAACACCGGGGAGCTGTTTTTT. Protein product: CASKRDSNTGELFF.

In this sample, this clonotype turned up a few times. The chain uses TRBV7-2 and TRBJ1-1; TRBD1 aligns across 7 bases. The germline V gene has CDR1 SGHTA and CDR2 FQGNSA. The V segment lost 1 base and the J segment 10 bases; nucleotides outside the gene matches: 3. The CDR3 consists of 12 residues. The CDR3 sequence is CASSLDAGGAFF. The CDR3 region has the DNA TGTGCCAGCAGCTTAGACGCAGGGGGAGCTTTCTTT.

The chain joins TRBV11-1 to TRBJ2-3; the D gene is possibly TRBD1 (6 bases). The CDR3 is 15 amino acids. CDR1 SGHAT and CDR2 FQDESV come from the germline V gene (reference sequence). Trimming removed 1 base at V and 3 bases at J, with 11 bases between. CDR3 protein: CASSLGRQATDTQYF. CDR3 DNA sequence: TGTGCCAGCAGCTTAGGAAGACAGGCTACAGATACGCAGTATTTT.

The chain links TRBV9 to TRBJ2-1, with D possibly being TRBD1 (6 bases). Trimming left V 4 bases short and J 10 bases short, with 21 bases between. Germline-derived CDR1 and CDR2 are SGDLS and YYNGEE. The CDR3 extends over 15 amino acids. The CDR3 reads CASSFGQPSSSEQFF. CDR3 coding DNA: TGTGCCAGCAGCTTCGGACAGCCGAGTAGCTCGGAGCAGTTCTTC.

The chain employs TRBV5-6 and TRBJ1-1, with 8 bases aligning to TRBD1. Germline assignment: CDR1 SGHDT and CDR2 YYEEEE. J was trimmed by 5 bases and V by 2 bases; bases with no gene match: 8. The CDR3 is 15 amino acids. The chain's CDR3 is CASSLRLRQGTEAFF. As DNA, the CDR3 is TGTGCCAGCAGCTTACGGTTACGACAGGGGACTGAAGCTTTCTTT.

This clonotype showed up just a few times. The chain links TRBV9 to TRBJ1-1, with 7 bases fitting TRBD1. The CDR3 totals 15 residues. With 4 bases clipped from V and 5 bases from J, the junction kept 11 bases outside the gene matches. The germline CDR1 and CDR2 sequences are SGDLS and YYNGEE. CDR3 amino acids: CASSPQDRFWTEAFF. CDR3 bases: TGTGCCAGCAGCCCACAGGACAGGTTTTGGACTGAAGCTTTCTTT.

This clonotype has more than one count but fewer than ten. The rearrangement joins TRBV28 to TRBJ1-1, with TRBD1 identical over 9 bases. With 6 bases clipped from V and 6 bases from J, the junction kept 11 bases outside the gene matches. Germline-derived CDR1 and CDR2 are MDHEN and SYDVKM. The CDR3 contains 15 residues. CDR3 loop: CASSPNRGQGPEAFF. CDR3 coding DNA: TGTGCCAGCAGCCCTAACAGGGGGCAGGGCCCTGAAGCTTTCTTT.

This chain uses TRBV7-3 with TRBJ1-2, with 7 bases fitting TRBD1. Germline V gene data show CDR1 as SGHTA and CDR2 as FQGTGA. The ends lost 4 bases at V and 4 bases at J; junction bases unmatched: 6. The CDR3 sequence is 14 residues long. CDR3 amino acids: CASSYRDRVYGYTF. The CDR3 DNA sequence: TGTGCCAGCAGCTACCGGGACAGAGTCTATGGCTACACCTTC. Filled out from reference TRBV7-3 and TRBJ1-2, the complete variable domain reads GAGVSQTPSNKVTEKGKYVELRCDPISGHTALYWYRQSLGQGPEFLIYFQGTGAADDSGLPNDRFFAVRPEGSVSTLKIQRTERGDSAVYLCASSYRDRVYGYTFGSGTRLTVV.

V gene TRBV7-9 combines with J gene TRBJ2-3; D possibly corresponds to TRBD2 (6 bases). Germline loops: CDR1 SEHNR, CDR2 FQNEAQ (reference sequence). V dropped 2 bases and J dropped 0 bases, with 9 bases sitting between them. This CDR3 comprises 15 residues. The CDR3 DNA is TGTGCCAGCAGCTTAAGGAGCGGGAGCACAGATACGCAGTATTTT. Residues: CASSLRSGSTDTQYF. The full variable domain, completed using reference TRBV7-9 and TRBJ2-3, is DTGVSQNPRHKITKRGQNVTFRCDPISEHNRLYWYRQTLGQGPEFLTYFQNEAQLEKSRLLSDRFSAERPKGSFSTLEIQRTEQGDSAMYLCASSLRSGSTDTQYFGPGTRLTVL.

The table lists this clonotype with many counts. V and J are TRBV27 and TRBJ2-1, with D maybe TRBD2 (5 bases). The CDR3 contains 15 residues. Trimming removed 2 bases at V and 0 bases at J, with 8 bases between. CDR1 is MNHEY, CDR2 SMNVEV, per germline (reference sequence). The CDR3 DNA is TGTGCCAGCAGTTTACGGAGGTCCTCCTACAATGAGCAGTTCTTC. Its translation: CASSLRRSSYNEQFF.

The chain combines TRBV7-6 with TRBJ2-5; 7 positions match TRBD2. The CDR3 has 17 amino acids. Germline lookup yields CDR1 SGHVS and CDR2 FNYEAQ. The V gene end was trimmed by 5 bases and the J gene end by 5 bases; junction bases not matched to a gene: 17. CDR3 loop: CASSLRGSAGAQETQYF. DNA for the CDR3: TGTGCCAGCAGCCTTAGGGGTTCTGCGGGAGCTCAGGAGACCCAGTACTTC.

V and J are TRBV19 and TRBJ2-5; 7 nucleotides agree with TRBD2. Germline V gene sequence: CDR1 LNHDA, CDR2 SQIVND (reference sequence). V was pared by 6 bases and J by 5 bases, with 12 bases of the junction left unmatched. This CDR3 is 15 amino acids long. The CDR3 DNA reads as TGTGCCAGTAGCCGCTTTGGACTAGGAGAGGAGACCCAGTACTTC. Protein product: CASSRFGLGEETQYF.

Many counts were recorded for this clonotype. The V call is TRBV11-2, the J call TRBJ1-1; perhaps TRBD1 as D (6 bases). The CDR3 extends over 14 amino acids. CDR1 SGHAT and CDR2 FQNNGV come from the germline V gene. V lost 0 bases to trimming and J lost 3 bases, with 8 bases between them. This CDR3 is CASSLDGQYTEAFF. DNA of the CDR3: TGTGCCAGCAGCTTAGACGGACAGTACACTGAAGCTTTCTTT.

This clonotype was seen ten or more times. J is TRBJ2-1 and V is TRBV20-1; TRBD1 is a possible D gene (5 bases). Trimming cost V 5 bases and J 4 bases, with 9 bases left between them. Germline lookup yields CDR1 DFQATT and CDR2 SNEGSKA (reference sequence). This CDR3 comprises 12 residues. CDR3 amino acids: CSAPDRYNEQFF. In DNA, the CDR3 is TGCAGTGCTCCAGACAGATACAATGAGCAGTTCTTC.

This clonotype was seen more than once but under ten times. CDR3 loop: CASSLNLGSPEQFF. CDR3 DNA: TGTGCCAGCAGCTTAAACCTGGGATCACCTGAGCAGTTCTTC. The gene calls are TRBV7-2 and TRBJ2-1, with D hard to call. V was trimmed by 2 bases and J by 9 bases, leaving 14 bases between them. The CDR3 runs 14 residues. Germline V gene data show CDR1 as SGHTA and CDR2 as FQGNSA.

This clonotype was recorded many times. The chain joins TRBV7-9 to TRBJ2-7; unclear D gene. Germline V CDR1 and CDR2: SEHNR, FQNEAQ (reference sequence). There are 13 residues in the CDR3. Trimming shortened V by 3 bases and J by 3 bases, and 9 bases separated the two germline ends. CDR3 residues: CASSFGRLYEQYF. For the CDR3, the DNA is TGTGCCAGCAGCTTTGGCAGACTCTACGAGCAGTACTTC. Filled out from reference TRBV7-9 and TRBJ2-7, the complete variable domain reads DTGVSQNPRHKITKRGQNVTFRCDPISEHNRLYWYRQTLGQGPEFLTYFQNEAQLEKSRLLSDRFSAERPKGSFSTLEIQRTEQGDSAMYLCASSFGRLYEQYFGPGTRLTVT.